The source of this TCR beta chain is a study of siplizumab effects on memory and regulatory T cells. Per the germline V gene, CDR1 is SGHTA and CDR2 is FQGNSA. V lost 5 bases, J lost 3 bases, and 13 bases lay in between. CDR3 length: 14 amino acids. Study conclusions and caveats: The study found naive T cells seemingly more diverse than memory cells and seemingly major alloresponse contributors.

For this clone: Its antigen remains unknown.

TCRdb's copy holds only in-frame clones and misses some; the assay was immunoSEQ multiplex PCR. The sample carries around 87,000 clones, 75% to 90% recorded once. Sample: CD4+ T cells sorted from blood. The sequence came from a human donor in good health. The V and J genes are TRBV7-2 and TRBJ2-5; the D gene is possibly TRBD1 (6 bases). The CDR3 nucleotides read TGTGCCAGCAGCAATAAACAGGGTAAAGAGACCCAGTACTTC. Amino acids: CASSNKQGKETQYF.